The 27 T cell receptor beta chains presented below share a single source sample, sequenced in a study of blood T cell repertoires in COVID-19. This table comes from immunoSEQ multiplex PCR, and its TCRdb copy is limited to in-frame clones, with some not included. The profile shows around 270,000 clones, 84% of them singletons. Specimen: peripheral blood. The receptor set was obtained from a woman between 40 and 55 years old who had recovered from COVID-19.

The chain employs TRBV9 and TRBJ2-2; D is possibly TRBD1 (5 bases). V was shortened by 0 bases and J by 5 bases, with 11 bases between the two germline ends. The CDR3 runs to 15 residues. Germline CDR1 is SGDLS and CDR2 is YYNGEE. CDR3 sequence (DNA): TGTGCCAGCAGCGTAGAGCCAGGGCCTACCGGGGAGCTGTTTTTT. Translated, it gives CASSVEPGPTGELFF.

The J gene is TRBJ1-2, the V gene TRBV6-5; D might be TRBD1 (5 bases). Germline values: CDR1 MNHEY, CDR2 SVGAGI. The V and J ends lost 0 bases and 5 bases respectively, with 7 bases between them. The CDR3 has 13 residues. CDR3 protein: CASSYSGTYGYTF. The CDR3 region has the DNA TGTGCCAGCAGTTACTCAGGGACTTATGGCTACACCTTC.

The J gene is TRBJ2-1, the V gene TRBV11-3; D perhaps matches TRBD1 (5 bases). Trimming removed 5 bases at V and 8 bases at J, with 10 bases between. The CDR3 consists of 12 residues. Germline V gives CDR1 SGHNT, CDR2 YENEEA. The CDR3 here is CASSTQGHEQFF. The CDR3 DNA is TGTGCCAGCAGCACCCAGGGTCATGAGCAGTTCTTC.

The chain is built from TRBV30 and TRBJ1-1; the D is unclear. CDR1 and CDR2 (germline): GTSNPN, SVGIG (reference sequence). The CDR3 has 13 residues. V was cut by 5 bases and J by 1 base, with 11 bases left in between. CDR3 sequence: CAWCARSNTEAFF. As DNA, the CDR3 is TGTGCCTGGTGCGCACGGTCGAACACTGAAGCTTTCTTT.

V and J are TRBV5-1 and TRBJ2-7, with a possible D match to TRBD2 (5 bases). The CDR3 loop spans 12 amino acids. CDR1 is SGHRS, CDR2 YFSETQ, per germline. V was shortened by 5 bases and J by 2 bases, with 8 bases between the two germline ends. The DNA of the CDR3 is TGCGCCAGCAGTAGGGAGACCTACGAGCAGTACTTC. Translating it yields CASSRETYEQYF.

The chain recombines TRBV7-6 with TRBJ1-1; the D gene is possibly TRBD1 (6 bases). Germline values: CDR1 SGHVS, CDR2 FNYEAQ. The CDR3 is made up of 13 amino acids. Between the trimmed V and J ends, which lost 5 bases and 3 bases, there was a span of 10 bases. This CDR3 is CASSLGGDTEAFF. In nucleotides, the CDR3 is TGTGCCAGCAGCCTAGGGGGGGACACTGAAGCTTTCTTT.

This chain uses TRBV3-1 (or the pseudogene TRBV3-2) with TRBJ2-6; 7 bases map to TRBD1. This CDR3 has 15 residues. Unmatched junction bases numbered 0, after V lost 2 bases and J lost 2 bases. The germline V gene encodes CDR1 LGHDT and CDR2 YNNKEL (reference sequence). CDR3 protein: CASSQTGAGANVLTF. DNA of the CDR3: TGTGCCAGCAGCCAAACAGGGGCTGGGGCCAACGTCCTGACTTTC.

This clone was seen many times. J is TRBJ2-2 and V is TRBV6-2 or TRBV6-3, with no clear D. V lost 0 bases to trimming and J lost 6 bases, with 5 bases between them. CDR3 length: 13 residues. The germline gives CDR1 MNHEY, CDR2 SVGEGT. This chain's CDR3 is CASSYSSAGELFF. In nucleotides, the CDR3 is TGTGCCAGCAGTTACTCATCGGCCGGGGAGCTGTTTTTT.

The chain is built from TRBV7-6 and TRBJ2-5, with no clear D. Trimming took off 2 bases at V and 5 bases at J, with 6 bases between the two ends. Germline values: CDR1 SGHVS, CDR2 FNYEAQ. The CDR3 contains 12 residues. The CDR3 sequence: CASSLWRETQYF. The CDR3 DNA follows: TGTGCCAGCAGCTTATGGCGGGAGACCCAGTACTTC.

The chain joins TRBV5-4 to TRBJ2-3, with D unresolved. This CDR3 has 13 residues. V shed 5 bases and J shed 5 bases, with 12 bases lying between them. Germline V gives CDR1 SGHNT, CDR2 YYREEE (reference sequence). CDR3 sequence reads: CASSAEVEDTQYF. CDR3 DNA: TGTGCCAGCAGTGCTGAGGTTGAAGATACGCAGTATTTT.

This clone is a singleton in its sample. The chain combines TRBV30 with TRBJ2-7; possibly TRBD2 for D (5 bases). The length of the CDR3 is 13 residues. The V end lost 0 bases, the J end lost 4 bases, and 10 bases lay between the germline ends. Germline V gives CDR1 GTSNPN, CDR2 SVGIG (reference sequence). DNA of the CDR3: TGTGCCTGGAGTGTGGCAGGCGGGTACGAGCAGTACTTC. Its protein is CAWSVAGGYEQYF. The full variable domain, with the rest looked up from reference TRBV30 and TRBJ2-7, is SQTIHQWPATLVQPVGSPLSLECTVEGTSNPNLYWYRQAAGRGLQLLFYSVGIGQISSEVPQNLSASRPQDRQFILSSKKLLLSDSGFYLCAWSVAGGYEQYFGPGTRLTVT.

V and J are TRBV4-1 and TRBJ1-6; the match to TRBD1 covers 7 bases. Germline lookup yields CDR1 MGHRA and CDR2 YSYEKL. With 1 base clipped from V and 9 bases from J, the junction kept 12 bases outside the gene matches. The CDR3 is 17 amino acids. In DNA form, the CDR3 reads TGCGCCAGCAGCCAAGGAAGACAGACAGGGAGAGCTTCACCCCTCCACTTT. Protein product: CASSQGRQTGRASPLHF.

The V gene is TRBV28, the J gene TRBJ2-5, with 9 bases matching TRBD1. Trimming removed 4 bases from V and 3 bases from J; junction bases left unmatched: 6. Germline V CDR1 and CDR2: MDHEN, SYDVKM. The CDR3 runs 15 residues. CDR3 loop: CASSSPGTGKETQYF. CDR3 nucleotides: TGTGCCAGCAGTTCCCCCGGGACAGGGAAAGAGACCCAGTACTTC.

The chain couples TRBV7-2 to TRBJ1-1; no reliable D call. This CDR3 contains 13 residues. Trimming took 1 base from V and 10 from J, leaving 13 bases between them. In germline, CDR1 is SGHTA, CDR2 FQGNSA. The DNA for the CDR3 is TGTGCCAGCAGCTTAGGGGAGGTAGGGCGAGCTTTCTTT. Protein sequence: CASSLGEVGRAFF.

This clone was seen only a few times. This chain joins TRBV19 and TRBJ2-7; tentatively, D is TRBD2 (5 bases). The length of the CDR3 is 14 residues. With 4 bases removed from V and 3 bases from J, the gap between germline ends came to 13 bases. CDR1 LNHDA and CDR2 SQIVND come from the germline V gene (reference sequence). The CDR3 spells CASSSPGEHYEQYF. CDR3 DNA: TGTGCCAGTAGTAGCCCCGGGGAACACTACGAGCAGTACTTC.

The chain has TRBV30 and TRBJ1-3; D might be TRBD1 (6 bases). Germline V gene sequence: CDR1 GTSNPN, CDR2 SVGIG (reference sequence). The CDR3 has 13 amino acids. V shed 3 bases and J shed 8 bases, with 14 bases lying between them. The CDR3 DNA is TGTGCCTGGAGGGCAGGGGCTCGATACACCATATATTTT. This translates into CAWRAGARYTIYF.

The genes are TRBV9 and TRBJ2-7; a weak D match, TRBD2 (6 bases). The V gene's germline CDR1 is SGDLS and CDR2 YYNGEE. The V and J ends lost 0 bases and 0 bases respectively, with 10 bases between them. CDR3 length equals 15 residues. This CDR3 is CASSVGGTDSYEQYF. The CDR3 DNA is TGTGCCAGCAGCGTAGGCGGGACGGACTCCTACGAGCAGTACTTC. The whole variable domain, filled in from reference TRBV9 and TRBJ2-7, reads DSGVTQTPKHLITATGQRVTLRCSPRSGDLSVYWYQQSLDQGLQFLIQYYNGEERAKGNILERFSAQQFPDLHSELNLSSLELGDSALYFCASSVGGTDSYEQYFGPGTRLTVT.

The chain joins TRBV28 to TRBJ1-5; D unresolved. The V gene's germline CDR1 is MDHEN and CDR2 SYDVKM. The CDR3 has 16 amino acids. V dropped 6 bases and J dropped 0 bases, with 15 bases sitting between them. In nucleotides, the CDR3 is TGTGCCAGCAGCTCACGGAGGAGCCTTAGCAATCAGCCCCAGCATTTT. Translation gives CASSSRRSLSNQPQHF.

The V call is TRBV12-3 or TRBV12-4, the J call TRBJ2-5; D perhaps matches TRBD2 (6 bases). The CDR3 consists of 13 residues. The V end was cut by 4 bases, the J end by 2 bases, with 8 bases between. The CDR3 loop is CASSWGEQETQYF. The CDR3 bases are TGTGCCAGCAGTTGGGGGGAGCAAGAGACCCAGTACTTC.

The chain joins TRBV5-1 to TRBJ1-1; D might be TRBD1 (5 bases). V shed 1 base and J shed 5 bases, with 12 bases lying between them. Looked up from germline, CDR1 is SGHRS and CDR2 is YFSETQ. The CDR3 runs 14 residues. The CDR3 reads CASSLRTYGTEAFF. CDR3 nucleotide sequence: TGCGCCAGCAGCTTGAGGACATACGGGACTGAAGCTTTCTTT.

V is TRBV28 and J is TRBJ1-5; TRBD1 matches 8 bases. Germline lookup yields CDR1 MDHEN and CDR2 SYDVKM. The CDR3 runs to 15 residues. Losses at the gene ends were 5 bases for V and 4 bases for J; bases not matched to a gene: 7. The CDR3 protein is CASSPTDRVNQPQHF. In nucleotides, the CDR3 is TGTGCCAGCAGTCCGACGGACAGGGTGAATCAGCCCCAGCATTTT.

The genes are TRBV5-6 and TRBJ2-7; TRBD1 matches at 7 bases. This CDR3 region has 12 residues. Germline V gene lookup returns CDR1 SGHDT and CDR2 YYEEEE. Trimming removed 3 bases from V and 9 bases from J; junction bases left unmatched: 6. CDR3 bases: TGTGCCAGCAGCTACGACAGGGACGCGCAGTACTTC. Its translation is CASSYDRDAQYF.

The CDR3 DNA reads as TGTGCCTGGAGTCATGGTCAGTACGAGCAGTACTTC. Protein sequence: CAWSHGQYEQYF. The chain combines TRBV30 with TRBJ2-7, with D hard to call. V lost 2 bases to trimming and J lost 4 bases, with 9 bases between them. The length of the CDR3 is 12 residues. Per the germline V gene, CDR1 is GTSNPN and CDR2 is SVGIG (reference sequence).

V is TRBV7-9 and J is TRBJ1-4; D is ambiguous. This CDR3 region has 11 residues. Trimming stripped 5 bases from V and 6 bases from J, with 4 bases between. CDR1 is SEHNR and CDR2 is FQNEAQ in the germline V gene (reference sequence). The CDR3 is CASSPDEKLFF. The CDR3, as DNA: TGTGCCAGCAGCCCTGATGAAAAACTGTTTTTT.

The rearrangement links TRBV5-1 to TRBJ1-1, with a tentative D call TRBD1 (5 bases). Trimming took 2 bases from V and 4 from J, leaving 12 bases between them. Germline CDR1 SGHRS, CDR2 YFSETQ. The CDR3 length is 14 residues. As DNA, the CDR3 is TGCGCCAGCAGCTTTTCCAGGGAGGGCACTGAAGCTTTCTTT. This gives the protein CASSFSREGTEAFF.

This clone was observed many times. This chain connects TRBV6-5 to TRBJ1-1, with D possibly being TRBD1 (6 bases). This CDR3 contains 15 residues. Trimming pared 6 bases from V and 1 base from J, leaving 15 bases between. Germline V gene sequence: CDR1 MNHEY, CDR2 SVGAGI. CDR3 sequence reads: CASRRPGTTNTEAFF. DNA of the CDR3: TGTGCCAGCAGGAGACCCGGGACAACGAACACTGAAGCTTTCTTT.

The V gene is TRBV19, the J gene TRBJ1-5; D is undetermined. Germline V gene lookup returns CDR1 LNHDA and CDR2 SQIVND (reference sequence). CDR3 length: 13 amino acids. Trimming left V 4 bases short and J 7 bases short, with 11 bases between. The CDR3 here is CASSKAAEQPQHF. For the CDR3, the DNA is TGTGCCAGTAGTAAGGCAGCGGAACAGCCCCAGCATTTT.